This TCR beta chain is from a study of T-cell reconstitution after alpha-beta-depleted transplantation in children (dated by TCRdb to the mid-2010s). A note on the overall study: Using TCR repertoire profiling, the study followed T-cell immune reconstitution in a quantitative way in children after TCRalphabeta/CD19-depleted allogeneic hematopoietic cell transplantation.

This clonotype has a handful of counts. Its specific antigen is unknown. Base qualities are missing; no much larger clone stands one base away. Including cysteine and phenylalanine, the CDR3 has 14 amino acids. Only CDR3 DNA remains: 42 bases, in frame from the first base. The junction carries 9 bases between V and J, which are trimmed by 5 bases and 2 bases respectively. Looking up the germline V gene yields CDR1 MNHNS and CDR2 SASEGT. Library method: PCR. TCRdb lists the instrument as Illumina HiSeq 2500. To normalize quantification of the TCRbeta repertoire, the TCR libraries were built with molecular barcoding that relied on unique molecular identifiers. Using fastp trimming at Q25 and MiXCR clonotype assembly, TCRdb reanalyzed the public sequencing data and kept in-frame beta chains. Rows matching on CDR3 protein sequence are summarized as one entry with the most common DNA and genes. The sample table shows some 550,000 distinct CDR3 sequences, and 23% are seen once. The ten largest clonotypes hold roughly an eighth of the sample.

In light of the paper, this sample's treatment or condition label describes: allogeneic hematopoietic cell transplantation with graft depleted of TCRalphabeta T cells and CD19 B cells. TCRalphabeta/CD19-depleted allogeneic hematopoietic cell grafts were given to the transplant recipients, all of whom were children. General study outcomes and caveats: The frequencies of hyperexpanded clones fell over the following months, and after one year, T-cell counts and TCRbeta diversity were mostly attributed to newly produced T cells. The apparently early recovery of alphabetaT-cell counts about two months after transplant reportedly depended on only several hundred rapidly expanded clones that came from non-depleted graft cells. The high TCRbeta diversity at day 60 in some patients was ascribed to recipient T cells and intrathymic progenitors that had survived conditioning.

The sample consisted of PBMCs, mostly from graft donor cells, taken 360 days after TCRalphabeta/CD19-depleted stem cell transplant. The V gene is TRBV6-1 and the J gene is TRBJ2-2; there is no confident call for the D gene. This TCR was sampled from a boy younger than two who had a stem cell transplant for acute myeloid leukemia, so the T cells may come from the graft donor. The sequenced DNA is TGTGCCAGCAGTAGGCCGGTTAACACCGGGGAGCTGTTTTTT. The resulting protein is CASSRPVNTGELFF.